The present TCR beta chain was sequenced within a study of blood T cells in healthy people across ages. Study conclusions and caveats: Changes seen in expanded clonotypes were possibly confounded by donor CMV status left unknown. Estimated diversity, derived from one million T cells, was regarded as an underestimate. Older individuals had lower TCR beta diversity per million T cells (the decline was roughly linear). A greater number of naive CD4+ cells and higher diversity distinguished long-lived donors from aged donors.

This clonotype has just a few counts. Its antigen is undetermined. V lost 2 bases and J 11 bases, leaving 15 bases between the germline ends. Germline V gene data show CDR1 as SGDLS and CDR2 as YYNGEE. The CDR3 extends over 13 amino acids. Next came a second PCR, run for about 7 to 12 cycles, which used a sample-barcoded 5' primer along with a J-beta primer mix. Via MiXCR, TCRdb re-called the 5' RACE reads, giving one row per CDR3 protein. The sample holds about 1.8 million distinct CDR3 sequences, around 48% seen once. The chain combines TRBV9 with TRBJ2-3; no clear D. Sequencing was done on a sample of blood. The TCR originated in a woman between 40 and 50 years old in good health. The CDR3, as DNA: TGTGCCAGCAGCGTCGCCTCCAACCCGGAGCAGTATTTT. As protein: CASSVASNPEQYF.